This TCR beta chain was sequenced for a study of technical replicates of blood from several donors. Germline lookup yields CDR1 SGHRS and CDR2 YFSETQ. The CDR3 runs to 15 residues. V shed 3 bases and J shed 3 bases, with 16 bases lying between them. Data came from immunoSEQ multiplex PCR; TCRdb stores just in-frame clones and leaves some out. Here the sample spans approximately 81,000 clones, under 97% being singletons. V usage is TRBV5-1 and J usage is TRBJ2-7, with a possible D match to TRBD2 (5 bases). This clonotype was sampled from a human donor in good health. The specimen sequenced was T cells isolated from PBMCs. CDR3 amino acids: CASSSTGNFGYEQYF. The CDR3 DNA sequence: TGCGCCAGCAGCTCGACGGGGAATTTCGGCTACGAGCAGTACTTC.